This T cell receptor (beta chain) was sequenced in a study of CD8 T cells in Susac syndrome. Reverse transcription of about 0.45 to 1 ug RNA was carried out with random hexamers. Amplification of TCR beta CDR3 across 54 Vbeta and 13 Jbeta was performed with immunoSEQ multiplex PCR. MiXCR, run by TCRdb on the immunoSEQ multiplex PCR reads, gives a single entry per CDR3 protein. The sample shows 160,000 or so distinct CDR3 sequences, over 95% of them seen only once. Findings of the study overall: The relatively small number of individuals in the TCR sequencing and HLA analysis was acknowledged by the study.

The multiple sclerosis control group comprised treatment-naive patients with stable or active relapsing-remitting disease. The CDR3 sequence is 13 residues long. Germline lookup yields CDR1 SNHLY and CDR2 FYNNEI. The V end lost 6 bases, the J end lost 8 bases, and 14 bases lay between the germline ends. With respect to this clonotype: As yet, its antigen is unknown.

The J gene is TRBJ2-1, the V gene TRBV2; the D gene is possibly TRBD1 (5 bases). Sample: CD8+ T cells from PBMCs. The receptor was isolated from a human donor with multiple sclerosis. CDR3 sequence: CASRVLLGDEQFF. The CDR3 region has the DNA TGTGCCAGCAGAGTCCTCTTAGGGGATGAGCAGTTCTTC.